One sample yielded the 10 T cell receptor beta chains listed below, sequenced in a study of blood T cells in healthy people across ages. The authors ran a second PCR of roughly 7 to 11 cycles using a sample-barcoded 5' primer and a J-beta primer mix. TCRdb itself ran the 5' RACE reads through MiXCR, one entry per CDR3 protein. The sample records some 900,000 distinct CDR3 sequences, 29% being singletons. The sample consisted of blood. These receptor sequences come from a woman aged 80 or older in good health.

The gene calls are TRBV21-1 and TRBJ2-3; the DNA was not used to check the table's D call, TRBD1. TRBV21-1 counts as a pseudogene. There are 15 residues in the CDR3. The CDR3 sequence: CASSKGQICTDTQYF. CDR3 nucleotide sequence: TGTGCCAGCAGCAAAGGACAGATATGCACAGATACGCAGTATTTT.

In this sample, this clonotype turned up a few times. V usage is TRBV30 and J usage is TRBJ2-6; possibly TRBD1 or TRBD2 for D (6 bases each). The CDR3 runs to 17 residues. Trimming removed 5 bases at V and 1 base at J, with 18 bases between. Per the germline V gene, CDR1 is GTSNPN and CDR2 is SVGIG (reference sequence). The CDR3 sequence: CAWGGTPGSSGANVLTF. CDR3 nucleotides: TGTGCCTGGGGGGGGACACCGGGAAGTTCTGGGGCCAACGTCCTGACTTTC.

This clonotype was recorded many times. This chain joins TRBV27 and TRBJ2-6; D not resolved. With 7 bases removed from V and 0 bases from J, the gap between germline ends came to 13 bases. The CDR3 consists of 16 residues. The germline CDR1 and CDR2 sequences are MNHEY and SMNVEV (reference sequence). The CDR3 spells CASTPLQSSGANVLTF. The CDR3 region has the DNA TGTGCCAGCACCCCCTTGCAGAGCTCTGGGGCCAACGTCCTGACTTTC.

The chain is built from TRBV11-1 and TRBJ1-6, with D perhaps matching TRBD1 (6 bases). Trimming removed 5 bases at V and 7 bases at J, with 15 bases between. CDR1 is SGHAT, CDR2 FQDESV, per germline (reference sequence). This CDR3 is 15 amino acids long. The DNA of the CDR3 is TGTGCCAGCAGCCGGAGACAGGCCCGAAATTCACCCCTCCACTTT. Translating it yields CASSRRQARNSPLHF.

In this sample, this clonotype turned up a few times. CDR3 region: CASSAVAGVNNEQYF. CDR3 DNA sequence: TGTGCCAGCAGCGCCGTAGCGGGGGTGAACAATGAGCAGTACTTC. This chain uses TRBV5-6 with TRBJ2-7, with 9 nucleotides matching TRBD2. Germline CDR1 reads SGHDT; CDR2 reads YYEEEE. This CDR3 spans 15 amino acids. V dropped 4 bases and J dropped 7; count of bases not matched to a gene: 12.

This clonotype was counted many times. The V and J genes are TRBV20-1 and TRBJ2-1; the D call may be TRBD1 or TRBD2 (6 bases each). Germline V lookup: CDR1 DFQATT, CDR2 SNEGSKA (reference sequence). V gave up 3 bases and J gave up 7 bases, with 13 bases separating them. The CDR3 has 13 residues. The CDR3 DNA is TGCAGTGCTAGTAGGGGGGCCAAAAATGAGCAGTTCTTC. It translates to CSASRGAKNEQFF.

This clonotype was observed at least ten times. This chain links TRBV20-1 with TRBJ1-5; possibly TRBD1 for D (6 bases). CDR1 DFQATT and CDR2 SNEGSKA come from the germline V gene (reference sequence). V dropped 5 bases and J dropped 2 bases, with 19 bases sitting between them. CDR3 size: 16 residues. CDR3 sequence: CSAHKRGASGNQPQHF. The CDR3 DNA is TGCAGTGCTCATAAGAGGGGGGCTTCAGGCAATCAGCCCCAGCATTTT.

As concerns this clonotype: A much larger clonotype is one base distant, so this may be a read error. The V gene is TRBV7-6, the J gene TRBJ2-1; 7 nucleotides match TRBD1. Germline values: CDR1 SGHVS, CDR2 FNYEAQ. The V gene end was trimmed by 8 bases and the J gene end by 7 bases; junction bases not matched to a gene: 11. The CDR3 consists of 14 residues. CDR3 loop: CASGRNRQGNEQFF. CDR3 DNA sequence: TGTGCCAGCGGCCGTAACAGACAGGGTAATGAGCAGTTCTTC. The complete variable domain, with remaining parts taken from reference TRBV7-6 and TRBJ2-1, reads GAGVSQSPRYKVTKRGQDVALRCDPISGHVSLYWYRQALGQGPEFLTYFNYEAQQDKSGLPNDRFSAERPEGSISTLTIQRTEQRDSAMYRCASGRNRQGNEQFFGPGTRLTVL.

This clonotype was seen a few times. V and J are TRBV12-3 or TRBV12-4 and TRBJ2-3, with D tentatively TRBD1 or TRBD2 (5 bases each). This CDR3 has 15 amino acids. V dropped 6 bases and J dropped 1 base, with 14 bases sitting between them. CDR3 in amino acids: CASRLSGQRTDTQYF. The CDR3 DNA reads TGTGCCAGCAGGCTATCGGGGCAGCGCACAGATACGCAGTATTTT.

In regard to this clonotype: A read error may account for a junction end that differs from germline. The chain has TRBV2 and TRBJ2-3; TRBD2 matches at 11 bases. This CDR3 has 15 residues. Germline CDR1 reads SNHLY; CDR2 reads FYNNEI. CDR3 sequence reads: CASLLSGGATDAQYF. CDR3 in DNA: TGTGCCAGCTTACTTAGCGGGGGGGCCACAGATGCGCAGTATTTT.